This entry describes one T cell receptor (beta chain). These data are taken from a study of blood T cell repertoires in COVID-19. On the study more broadly: T cells, B-cell-depleted T cells, or PBMCs provided the cDNA or gDNA that served as material.

CDR1 and CDR2 (germline): LNHDA, SQIVND (reference sequence). The V end lost 8 bases, the J end lost 5 bases, and 12 bases lay between the germline ends. This CDR3 contains 12 residues. Produced via immunoSEQ multiplex PCR; TCRdb's table is partial and in-frame only. Altogether about 280,000 clones are present, around four fifths being singletons, with the ten largest covering approximately 10%. The chain has TRBV19 and TRBJ2-5; TRBD1 is a possible D gene (6 bases). Sequenced material: peripheral blood. This receptor was taken from a woman aged 45-65 years who had recovered from COVID-19. The CDR3 nucleotides are TGTGCCAGTCAGGGGTTGTCGGAGACCCAGTACTTC. This gives the protein CASQGLSETQYF. The full variable domain, rest sourced from reference TRBV19 and TRBJ2-5, is DGGITQSPKYLFRKEGQNVTLSCEQNLNHDAMYWYRQDPGQGLRLIYYSQIVNDFQKGDIAEGYSVSREKKESFPLTVTSAQKNPTAFYLCASQGLSETQYFGPGTRLLVL.